The 5 T cell receptor beta chains in this list originate from one sample, sequenced in a study of blood T cell repertoires in COVID-19. Sequenced by immunoSEQ multiplex PCR; TCRdb stores in-frame clones only, minus some. The sample has 150,000 to 200,000 clones; 82% are singletons. The sample taken for sequencing was peripheral blood. The receptor set was obtained from a woman aged 55-69 years with COVID-19, enrolled during active disease.

The chain links TRBV6-5 to TRBJ1-4; D is ambiguous. Germline V gives CDR1 MNHEY, CDR2 SVGAGI. Trimming stripped 6 bases from V and 0 bases from J, with 8 bases between. The CDR3 is 14 residues long. The CDR3 DNA reads as TGTGCCAGCAGGGCCGAGGCAACTAATGAAAAACTGTTTTTT. It codes for CASRAEATNEKLFF.

The chain joins TRBV29-1 to TRBJ2-2; TRBD2 is a possible D gene (7 bases). The CDR3 loop spans 13 amino acids. Per the germline V gene, CDR1 is SQVTM and CDR2 is ANQGSEA. The germline V and J ends were trimmed by 8 bases and 5 bases, with 15 bases remaining between them. The CDR3 region is CSHGGRATGELFF. CDR3 sequence (DNA): TGCAGCCACGGGGGGCGGGCGACCGGGGAGCTGTTTTTT.

The rearrangement joins TRBV7-6 to TRBJ1-3, with D tentatively TRBD1 (5 bases). The CDR3 totals 15 residues. Germline V gene data show CDR1 as SGHVS and CDR2 as FNYEAQ. The V and J ends lost 8 bases and 0 bases respectively, with 14 bases between them. The CDR3 protein is CASAGRSFSGNTIYF. The CDR3, as DNA: TGTGCCAGCGCGGGACGGAGCTTCTCTGGAAACACCATATATTTT. Filled out from reference TRBV7-6 and TRBJ1-3, the complete variable domain reads GAGVSQSPRYKVTKRGQDVALRCDPISGHVSLYWYRQALGQGPEFLTYFNYEAQQDKSGLPNDRFSAERPEGSISTLTIQRTEQRDSAMYRCASAGRSFSGNTIYFGEGSWLTVV.

The V gene is TRBV15, the J gene TRBJ1-6; D unclear. Trimming removed 7 bases at V and 0 bases at J, with 7 bases between. Germline CDR1 is LNHNV and CDR2 is YYDKDF (reference sequence). This CDR3 has 14 amino acids. The CDR3 nucleotides are TGTGCCACCAAGAGGAGCTCCTATAATTCACCCCTCCACTTT. This codes for CATKRSSYNSPLHF.

The chain joins TRBV29-1 to TRBJ2-1; 10 nucleotides line up with TRBD2. Germline V gene data show CDR1 as SQVTM and CDR2 as ANQGSEA. The CDR3 extends over 13 amino acids. The V segment lost 7 bases and the J segment 8 bases; nucleotides outside the gene matches: 8. CDR3: CSAKGLAFDEQFF. The CDR3 coding sequence is TGCAGCGCGAAGGGACTAGCGTTTGATGAGCAGTTCTTC.